The 9 T cell receptor beta chains given below trace back to one sample, sequenced in a study of T cell changes during pregnancy in multiple sclerosis. Clones were read by immunoSEQ multiplex PCR, and TCRdb kept only the in-frame ones, dropping some. The sample carries about 75,000 clones, more than 80% recorded once. The input for sequencing was peripheral blood, taken in the first trimester of pregnancy. The receptor source for this set is a female donor in good health, enrolled as a control in a pregnancy study.

The chain joins TRBV6-5 to TRBJ1-1; 7 bases are shared with TRBD1. CDR1 and CDR2 from the germline V gene are MNHEY and SVGAGI. The CDR3 runs 15 residues. V shed 6 bases and J 1 base; nucleotides not matched to a gene: 8. The CDR3 region has the DNA TGTGCCAGCAGCCGAAACAGGGGACCGAACACTGAAGCTTTCTTT. It encodes CASSRNRGPNTEAFF.

This sequence joins TRBV28 and TRBJ2-5; D is perhaps TRBD1 (8 bases). The germline gives CDR1 MDHEN, CDR2 SYDVKM. The V gene lost 6 bases and the J gene lost 4 bases, with 15 bases spanning the gap. This CDR3 has 14 residues. The DNA of the CDR3 is TGTGCCAGCAGAACAGGGGGGGGTTTAGAGACCCAGTACTTC. It codes for CASRTGGGLETQYF.

This clone was counted only a few times. The J gene is TRBJ1-1, the V gene TRBV28; no clear D gene. The germline CDR1 and CDR2 sequences are MDHEN and SYDVKM. The CDR3 is made up of 13 amino acids. V dropped 11 bases and J dropped 2 bases, with 15 bases sitting between them. The CDR3 DNA reads TGTGCCTGTCGGAAATCGGGTAACACTGAAGCTTTCTTT. This translates into CACRKSGNTEAFF. The whole variable domain, filled in from reference TRBV28 and TRBJ1-1, reads DVKVTQSSRYLVKRTGEKVFLECVQDMDHENMFWYRQDPGLGLRLIYFSYDVKMKEKGDIPEGYSVSREKKERFSLILESASTNQTSMYLCACRKSGNTEAFFGQGTRLTVV.

This chain connects TRBV6-5 to TRBJ2-1, with D maybe TRBD2 (6 bases). V was pared by 0 bases and J by 6 bases, with 12 bases between. CDR1 and CDR2 (germline): MNHEY, SVGAGI. The CDR3 runs 15 residues. DNA for the CDR3: TGTGCCAGCAGTTACTCGCGGGGCACACTCAATGAGCAGTTCTTC. Amino acids: CASSYSRGTLNEQFF.

The chain combines TRBV5-1 with TRBJ1-1, with D hard to call. The CDR3 contains 14 residues. Between the trimmed V and J ends, which lost 0 bases and 7 bases, there was a span of 13 bases. CDR1 is SGHRS and CDR2 is YFSETQ in the germline V gene. CDR3 in DNA: TGCGCCAGCAGCTTGGGAGGGTCCCGGGGTGAAGCTTTCTTT. Its translation is CASSLGGSRGEAFF.

J is TRBJ2-3 and V is TRBV5-1; 11 bases line up with TRBD2. Germline V gene data show CDR1 as SGHRS and CDR2 as YFSETQ. The CDR3 is 15 amino acids. The V segment lost 2 bases and the J segment 2 bases; nucleotides outside the gene matches: 1. This CDR3 is CASSLLAGATDTQYF. CDR3 in DNA: TGCGCCAGCAGCTTACTAGCGGGGGCCACAGATACGCAGTATTTT.

This clone was seen more than once but under ten times. This rearrangement joins TRBV7-2 to TRBJ1-5; D may be TRBD1 (5 bases). Trimming took off 2 bases at V and 9 bases at J, with 17 bases between the two ends. The CDR3 has 15 amino acids. Germline V lookup: CDR1 SGHTA, CDR2 FQGNSA. The CDR3 is CASSLSGGNLWPQHF. The CDR3 bases are TGTGCCAGCAGCTTATCTGGGGGGAACCTATGGCCCCAGCATTTT.

The rearrangement uses TRBV6-1 and TRBJ2-1, with 12 positions matching TRBD2. The length of the CDR3 is 18 residues. Trimming removed 1 base from V and 5 bases from J; junction bases left unmatched: 9. Germline-derived CDR1 and CDR2 are MNHNS and SASEGT. The CDR3 spells CASSEGWLAGGPDNEQFF. CDR3 sequence (DNA): TGTGCCAGCAGTGAAGGGTGGCTAGCGGGAGGGCCGGACAATGAGCAGTTCTTC.

V and J are TRBV10-3 and TRBJ1-4; the D gene is possibly TRBD1 (5 bases). Germline values: CDR1 ENHRY, CDR2 SYGVKD. The CDR3 has 15 residues. V was cut by 10 bases and J by 1 base, with 16 bases left in between. The CDR3 sequence is CATRTDKGTNEKLFF. CDR3 coding DNA: TGTGCCACCCGAACGGACAAAGGAACTAATGAAAAACTGTTTTTT.